Included here is one T cell receptor (beta chain) sequence, with context. Its cognate antigen is unknown. The method was immunoSEQ multiplex PCR; TCRdb's version includes in-frame clones alone and lacks a portion of them. The sample carries 65,000 to 70,000 clones, approximately 85% recorded once. These data are taken from a study of T cell responses to AZD1222 COVID-19 vaccine. The study, taken as a whole, reports: Across spike, vaccine-associated CD4 TCRs were found, dominant at 160-218 and 743-854. Only after the peak T cell response were repertoires sampled.

V trimming: 5 bases; J trimming: 3 bases; junction bases outside the gene matches: 3. Germline-derived CDR1 and CDR2 are SGHAT and FQNNGV. CDR3 length equals 14 residues. The genes are TRBV11-2 and TRBJ2-7; 11 bases agree with TRBD1. The specimen comprised peripheral blood, sampled on day 0 of AZD1222 vaccination. The clonotype was recovered from an adult in good health. CDR3 loop: CASSHGTGGYEQYF. The CDR3, as DNA: TGTGCCAGCAGCCATGGGACAGGGGGCTACGAGCAGTACTTC.